This note documents a single TCR beta chain sequence. The data derive from a study of control samples from healthy donors and cancer patients. Here immunoSEQ multiplex PCR was the method, and the copy in TCRdb shows in-frame clones only, minus some. The sample holds approximately 170,000 clones; 92% are singletons and the top ten take roughly 0.64%. The sequence was collected from a woman aged 25 to 39 in good health. Input material: blood.

The CDR3: CASSLGTSGGVGEKLFF. The CDR3 DNA follows: TGTGCCAGCAGCCTTGGAACCTCAGGGGGCGTGGGTGAAAAACTGTTTTTT. The rearrangement links TRBV3-1 (or the pseudogene TRBV3-2) to TRBJ1-4; 8 nucleotides line up with TRBD1. This CDR3 contains 17 residues. V was pared by 4 bases and J by 7 bases, with 14 bases of the junction left unmatched. Germline CDR1 and CDR2: LGHDT and YNNKEL (reference sequence).